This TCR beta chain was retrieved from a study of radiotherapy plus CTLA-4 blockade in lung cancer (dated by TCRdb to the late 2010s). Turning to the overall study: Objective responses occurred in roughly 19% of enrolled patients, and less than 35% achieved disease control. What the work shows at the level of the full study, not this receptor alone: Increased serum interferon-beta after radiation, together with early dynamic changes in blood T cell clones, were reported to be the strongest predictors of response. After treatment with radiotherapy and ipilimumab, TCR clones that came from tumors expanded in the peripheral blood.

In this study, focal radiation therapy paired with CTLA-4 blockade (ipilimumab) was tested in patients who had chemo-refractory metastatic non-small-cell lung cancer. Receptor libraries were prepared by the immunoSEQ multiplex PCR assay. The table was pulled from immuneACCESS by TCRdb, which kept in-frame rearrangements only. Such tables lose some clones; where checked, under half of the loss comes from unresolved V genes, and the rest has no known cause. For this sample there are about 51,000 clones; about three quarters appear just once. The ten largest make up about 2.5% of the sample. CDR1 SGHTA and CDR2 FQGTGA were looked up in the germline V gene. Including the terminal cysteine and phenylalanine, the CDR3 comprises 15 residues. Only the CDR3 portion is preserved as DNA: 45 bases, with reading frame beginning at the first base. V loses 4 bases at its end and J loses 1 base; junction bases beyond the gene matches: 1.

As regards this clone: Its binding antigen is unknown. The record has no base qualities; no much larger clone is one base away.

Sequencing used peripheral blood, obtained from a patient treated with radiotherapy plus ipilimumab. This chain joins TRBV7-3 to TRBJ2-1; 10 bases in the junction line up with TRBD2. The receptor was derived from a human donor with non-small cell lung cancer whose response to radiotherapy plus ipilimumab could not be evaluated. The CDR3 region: CASSSSGGSYNEQFF. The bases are TGTGCCAGCAGCTCTAGCGGGGGTTCCTACAATGAGCAGTTCTTC.